The 32 T cell receptor beta chains listed next were all sequenced from one sample in a study of Graves' ophthalmopathy and Graves' hyperthyroidism. The sequenced template was RNA, covering the TCR beta CDR3 region. In the first round, RT-PCR was carried out with HTBI primers, and a multiplex PCR formed the second round. TCRdb reprocessed the multiplex PCR reads with MiXCR, giving one entry per CDR3 protein. The sample consists of around 40,000 distinct CDR3 sequences, approximately 52% of them appearing once. Sequencing used peripheral blood. These receptor sequences come from an adult man with Graves' ophthalmopathy.

This clonotype has at least ten counts. V gene TRBV12-3 or TRBV12-4 combines with J gene TRBJ1-2, with 7 bases matching TRBD1. The CDR3 runs 13 residues. Trimming at V came to 4 bases and at J to 4 bases, leaving 3 bases not matched to a gene. CDR3 amino acids: CASSSTGIYGYTF. As DNA, the CDR3 is TGTGCCAGCAGTTCGACAGGGATCTATGGCTACACCTTC.

Notes on this clonotype: This CDR3 is missing its conserved last phenylalanine or tryptophan, likely due to a read error. The DNA is omitted, as the CDR3 cannot be located on it reliably, and the CDR3 follows TCRdb's listing. This chain uses TRBV29-1 with TRBJ2-7; TRBD1, as called in the table, went unchecked against the DNA. Germline V gene data show CDR1 as SQVTM and CDR2 as ANQGSEA. The CDR3 comprises 10 residues, both ends counted. Here the CDR3 reads CSVSGTGKSY.

The gene calls are TRBV18 and TRBJ1-5; TRBD1 might be the D (6 bases). Germline values: CDR1 KGHSH, CDR2 LQKENI. The CDR3 consists of 15 residues. Trimming left V 0 bases short and J 6 bases short, with 12 bases between. The CDR3 reads CASSPPGAVVQPQHF. CDR3 bases: TGTGCCAGCTCACCACCGGGGGCGGTGGTTCAGCCCCAGCATTTT.

With respect to this clonotype: No conserved phenylalanine or tryptophan is present at the end of the CDR3, so a read error is the likely explanation. The DNA is omitted, as the CDR3 cannot be located on it reliably, and the CDR3 follows TCRdb's listing. The J gene is TRBJ1-4, the V gene TRBV12-3 or TRBV12-4; the table's D call, TRBD1, has no DNA check behind it. The CDR3 spans 13 residues, counting both ends. CDR3 sequence reads: CASRTGMREKLIS.

This clonotype was seen many times. The chain couples TRBV6-5 to TRBJ2-7, with D perhaps TRBD1 (5 bases). The CDR3 length is 15 residues. CDR1 is MNHEY, CDR2 SVGAGI, per germline. The ends were cut back, 0 bases at V and 4 bases at J, with 13 bases in the middle. Here the CDR3 reads CASSYSTSRQYEQYF. CDR3 in DNA: TGTGCCAGCAGTTACTCGACATCCAGACAGTACGAGCAGTACTTC.

This clonotype has only a few counts. The rearrangement uses TRBV30 and TRBJ1-2, with TRBD1 identical over 9 bases. CDR3 size: 15 residues. CDR1 and CDR2 from the germline V gene are GTSNPN and SVGIG (reference sequence). V dropped 0 bases and J dropped 7; count of bases not matched to a gene: 9. CDR3 in amino acids: CAWSVRGQGLSGYTF. The CDR3 nucleotides read TGTGCCTGGAGTGTCAGGGGACAGGGACTCTCTGGCTACACCTTC.

This clonotype was counted at least ten times. The CDR3, as DNA: TGTGCCAGCAGCTTAGTATCGGGACCTAATACCGGGGAGCTGTTTTTT. Amino acid sequence: CASSLVSGPNTGELFF. The chain recombines TRBV7-9 with TRBJ2-2; D assignment may be TRBD1 or TRBD2 (5 bases each). Trimming shortened V by 1 base and J by 5 bases, and 14 bases separated the two germline ends. From germline, CDR1 is SEHNR and CDR2 FQNEAQ (reference sequence). The CDR3 is 16 residues long.

This rearrangement joins TRBV20-1 to TRBJ1-1, with no clear D. The CDR3 is 15 amino acids. Germline V gene lookup returns CDR1 DFQATT and CDR2 SNEGSKA (reference sequence). Trimming stripped 5 bases from V and 1 base from J, with 17 bases between. CDR3 amino acids: CSAGEPGHQNTEAFF. CDR3 coding DNA: TGCAGTGCTGGGGAACCGGGTCACCAGAACACTGAAGCTTTCTTT.

This clonotype has at least ten counts. Given a much more abundant clone one base away, this may be a read error. The chain uses TRBV12-3 or TRBV12-4 and TRBJ2-7, with D perhaps TRBD1 (6 bases). V was trimmed by 0 bases and J by 2 bases, leaving 8 bases between them. The CDR3 sequence is 14 residues long. CDR3 sequence: CASSLADSAYEQYF. The CDR3 nucleotides are TGTGCCAGCAGTTTAGCGGACAGCGCCTACGAGCAGTACTTC.

In its sample, this clonotype was seen many times. The chain has TRBV4-1 and TRBJ1-2; 7 bases are a match to TRBD1. Germline V gene data show CDR1 as MGHRA and CDR2 as YSYEKL. This CDR3 contains 14 residues. Trimming removed 0 bases from V and 8 bases from J; junction bases left unmatched: 6. The CDR3 reads CASSQERGGAGYTF. The CDR3 DNA sequence: TGCGCCAGCAGCCAAGAGCGAGGGGGCGCGGGCTACACCTTC.

This clonotype was picked up many times. This sequence joins TRBV4-3 and TRBJ1-1, with 9 bases lining up with TRBD1. This CDR3 comprises 15 residues. V was pared by 0 bases and J by 5 bases, with 4 bases of the junction left unmatched. Germline CDR1 and CDR2: LGHNA and YSLEER. CDR3 nucleotides: TGCGCCAGCAGCCAAGATCTACAGGGGGCGACTGAAGCTTTCTTT. The encoded protein is CASSQDLQGATEAFF.

The table lists this clonotype with many counts. The V gene is TRBV20-1, the J gene TRBJ1-3; D is possibly TRBD1 (6 bases). V lost 6 bases and J 0 bases, leaving 9 bases between the germline ends. This CDR3 is 13 amino acids long. Germline loops: CDR1 DFQATT, CDR2 SNEGSKA (reference sequence). Here the CDR3 DNA reads TGCAGTGCCCCACAGGGCTCTGGAAACACCATATATTTT. As protein: CSAPQGSGNTIYF.

V is TRBV9 and J is TRBJ2-1; D ambiguous. Per the germline V gene, CDR1 is SGDLS and CDR2 is YYNGEE. Trimming took off 4 bases at V and 5 bases at J, with 19 bases between the two ends. This CDR3 contains 16 residues. The CDR3 loop reads CASSSLGPPGHNEQFF. CDR3 DNA: TGTGCCAGCAGCTCCCTTGGTCCCCCAGGCCACAATGAGCAGTTCTTC. The full variable domain, with the rest looked up from reference TRBV9 and TRBJ2-1, is DSGVTQTPKHLITATGQRVTLRCSPRSGDLSVYWYQQSLDQGLQFLIQYYNGEERAKGNILERFSAQQFPDLHSELNLSSLELGDSALYFCASSSLGPPGHNEQFFGPGTRLTVL.

The V call is TRBV20-1, the J call TRBJ2-7; D is possibly TRBD2 (6 bases). The germline V gene has CDR1 DFQATT and CDR2 SNEGSKA (reference sequence). This CDR3 comprises 14 residues. V dropped 2 bases and J dropped 7 bases, with 18 bases sitting between them. The CDR3 loop is CSARWGLSYNEQYV. The CDR3 DNA sequence: TGCAGTGCTAGATGGGGACTCTCCTACAATGAGCAGTACGTC.

This clonotype was counted ten times or more. J is TRBJ2-5 and V is TRBV7-4; D unresolved. The CDR3 sequence is 12 residues long. CDR1 is SGHVT, CDR2 SQSDAQ, per germline. Trimming removed 6 bases from V and 5 bases from J, with 10 bases in between. CDR3 sequence: CASRPPKETQYF. The CDR3 coding sequence is TGTGCCAGCAGACCCCCCAAGGAGACCCAGTACTTC.

This clonotype was counted many times. J is TRBJ1-5 and V is TRBV20-1; TRBD1 matches at 10 bases. The CDR3 spans 13 residues. V dropped 5 bases and J dropped 6; count of bases not matched to a gene: 4. CDR1 DFQATT and CDR2 SNEGSKA come from the germline V gene (reference sequence). This CDR3 reads CSAGQGESQPQHF. CDR3 in DNA: TGCAGTGCTGGACAGGGGGAGAGTCAGCCCCAGCATTTT.

Turning to this clonotype: A much larger clone lies one base from this, so it may be a read error. The V and J genes are TRBV30 and TRBJ1-1, with no clear D. The CDR3 has 11 amino acids. Germline V lookup: CDR1 GTSNPN, CDR2 SVGIG (reference sequence). V lost 3 bases, J lost 1 base, and 3 bases lay in between. The CDR3 nucleotides read TGTGCCTGGAGAAAGAACACTGAAGCTTTCTTT. It translates to CAWRKNTEAFF.

The V and J genes are TRBV20-1 and TRBJ1-5; D unresolved. This CDR3 has 14 residues. CDR1 is DFQATT and CDR2 is SNEGSKA in the germline V gene (reference sequence). V was clipped by 3 bases and J by 2 bases, with 11 bases between them. The CDR3 sequence: CSASGGLGNQPQHF. CDR3 nucleotides: TGCAGTGCTAGCGGAGGGTTGGGCAATCAGCCCCAGCATTTT.

This clonotype occurred many times. The chain uses TRBV5-6 and TRBJ1-4, with 8 bases that match TRBD1. V gave up 4 bases and J gave up 8 bases; unmatched junction bases: 7. In germline, CDR1 is SGHDT, CDR2 YYEEEE. CDR3 length: 14 amino acids. The DNA for the CDR3 is TGTGCCAGCAGCAGAGGGACAGGTCAAGAAAAACTGTTTTTT. This translates into CASSRGTGQEKLFF.

This clonotype rates as medium-sized. The chain combines TRBV2 with TRBJ2-1, with D unresolved. V was pared by 6 bases and J by 10 bases, with 10 bases between. Germline-derived CDR1 and CDR2 are SNHLY and FYNNEI. The CDR3 runs to 11 residues. The CDR3 nucleotides read TGTGCCAGCAGGGTAGGTCCCGAGCAGTTCTTC. Protein sequence: CASRVGPEQFF.

The chain couples TRBV20-1 to TRBJ1-6; unclear D gene. The ends were cut back, 3 bases at V and 11 bases at J, with 14 bases in the middle. The germline CDR1 and CDR2 sequences are DFQATT and SNEGSKA (reference sequence). The CDR3 spans 13 residues. In nucleotides, the CDR3 is TGCAGTGCTAGGGAAGCGGAGAGTCCACCCCTCCACTTT. Amino acids: CSAREAESPPLHF.

V gene TRBV5-1 combines with J gene TRBJ2-3, with D tentatively TRBD2 (7 bases). Trimming stripped 4 bases from V and 1 base from J, with 22 bases between. Germline lookup yields CDR1 SGHRS and CDR2 YFSETQ. This CDR3 is built from 18 residues. The CDR3 spells CASSLVGRGEWGTDTQYF. The CDR3 DNA reads as TGCGCCAGCAGCCTGGTGGGGAGGGGGGAATGGGGCACAGATACGCAGTATTTT.

The chain couples TRBV7-3 to TRBJ2-2; D not resolved. The CDR3 is 12 amino acids. V lost 3 bases to trimming and J lost 13 bases, with 12 bases between them. Looked up from germline, CDR1 is SGHTA and CDR2 is FQGTGA. CDR3 sequence: CASSLKHWWLFF. The CDR3 bases are TGTGCCAGCAGCTTGAAACACTGGTGGCTGTTTTTT.

In DNA form, the CDR3 reads TGCAGTGCTAGTGGAGGGGAGGAGCAGTACTTC. Amino acids: CSASGGEEQYF. The chain joins TRBV20-1 to TRBJ2-7, with D possibly TRBD2 on 6 matching bases. Germline V CDR1 and CDR2: DFQATT, SNEGSKA (reference sequence). The V end lost 3 bases, the J end lost 7 bases, and 10 bases lay between the germline ends. The CDR3 covers 11 residues.

The chain is built from TRBV20-1 and TRBJ2-7; no firm D call. The CDR3 runs 12 residues. Germline CDR1 reads DFQATT; CDR2 reads SNEGSKA (reference sequence). The ends were cut back, 3 bases at V and 3 bases at J, with 9 bases in the middle. Here the CDR3 reads CSASFGNYEQYF. The CDR3 DNA sequence: TGCAGTGCTAGTTTTGGGAACTACGAGCAGTACTTC.

Note on this clonotype: Germline and junction disagree at one end, which may indicate a read error. This sequence joins TRBV9 and TRBJ1-2; maybe TRBD1 (5 bases). This CDR3 is built from 13 residues. Germline V gene data show CDR1 as SGDLS and CDR2 as YYNGEE. Written as DNA, the CDR3 is TGTGCAGCAGCCCGAGCTTGGGACTATGCCCACGCCTTC. Protein product: CAAARAWDYAHAF.

The rearrangement uses TRBV15 and TRBJ1-5; D is uncertain. With 0 bases removed from V and 6 bases from J, the gap between germline ends came to 3 bases. In germline, CDR1 is LNHNV, CDR2 YYDKDF (reference sequence). The CDR3 is made up of 12 amino acids. The CDR3 loop is CATSRDGQPQHF. CDR3 in DNA: TGTGCCACCAGCAGAGATGGTCAGCCCCAGCATTTT.

The chain's CDR3 is CASSLGTWDEQFF. The CDR3 bases are TGTGCCAGCAGCCTCGGGACTTGGGATGAGCAGTTCTTC. This rearrangement joins TRBV14 to TRBJ2-1; D perhaps matches TRBD2 (6 bases). The CDR3 covers 13 residues. V lost 4 bases and J 8 bases, leaving 12 bases between the germline ends. Germline V gene lookup returns CDR1 SGHDN and CDR2 FVKESK.

The V gene is TRBV7-9, the J gene TRBJ2-5; D perhaps matches TRBD2 (6 bases). The V end lost 0 bases, the J end lost 4 bases, and 21 bases lay between the germline ends. CDR3 length: 18 amino acids. Germline V gene data show CDR1 as SEHNR and CDR2 as FQNEAQ (reference sequence). This CDR3 reads CASSLALGALAGRETQYF. CDR3 DNA: TGTGCCAGCAGCTTAGCGCTCGGGGCTCTCGCGGGGAGAGAGACCCAGTACTTC.

This clonotype was seen a handful of times. This chain links TRBV13 with TRBJ2-7; 9 bases are a match to TRBD1. The CDR3 has 14 amino acids. Germline CDR1 and CDR2: PRHDT and FYEKMQ (reference sequence). J gave up 2 bases and V 4 bases, and 3 bases lay outside the gene matches. This CDR3 is CASSSRQGAYEQYF. Here the CDR3 DNA reads TGTGCCAGCAGCTCAAGACAGGGGGCCTACGAGCAGTACTTC.

With respect to this clonotype: Given the absence of the conserved phenylalanine or tryptophan at the CDR3 end, a read error is likely. V and J are TRBV14 and TRBJ1-5; TRBD1 agrees at 8 bases. The CDR3 consists of 14 residues. Trimming at V came to 5 bases and at J to 6 bases, leaving 6 bases not matched to a gene. Germline V gives CDR1 SGHDN, CDR2 FVKESK. The CDR3 spells CASSVQGGGQPQHS. Written as DNA, the CDR3 is TGTGCCAGCAGCGTACAGGGGGGGGGTCAGCCCCAGCATTCT.

This clonotype was seen many times. The chain uses TRBV6-1 and TRBJ1-6; D possibly corresponds to TRBD1 (5 bases). V lost 10 bases, J lost 4 bases, and 14 bases lay in between. The CDR3 has 14 amino acids. Germline assignment: CDR1 MNHNS and CDR2 SASEGT. CDR3 nucleotide sequence: TGTGCCACAATTAGACAGCCGTATAATTCACCCCTCCACTTT. Translating gives CATIRQPYNSPLHF.